This entry features one T cell receptor beta chain sequence. The CDR3 spans 17 residues. From germline, CDR1 is SNHLY and CDR2 FYNNEI. Trimming took off 1 base at V and 0 bases at J, with 10 bases between the two ends. Use of 60 Vbeta and 13 Jbeta primers characterized the PCR. Sequencing was performed with immunoSEQ multiplex PCR; in TCRdb, only in-frame clones are kept and a portion is missing. The data hold 200,000 to 250,000 clones, with roughly four fifths observed a single time. This entry comes from a study of cytomegalovirus exposure and HLA in healthy donors. The sequence was collected from a middle-aged woman in good health and CMV-seronegative. The rearrangement uses TRBV2 and TRBJ2-6; D unclear. Sequencing used PBMCs. CDR3 DNA sequence: TGTGCCAGCAGTGAAGGCCAGGCCCTCTCTGGGGCCAACGTCCTGACTTTC. Its protein is CASSEGQALSGANVLTF.